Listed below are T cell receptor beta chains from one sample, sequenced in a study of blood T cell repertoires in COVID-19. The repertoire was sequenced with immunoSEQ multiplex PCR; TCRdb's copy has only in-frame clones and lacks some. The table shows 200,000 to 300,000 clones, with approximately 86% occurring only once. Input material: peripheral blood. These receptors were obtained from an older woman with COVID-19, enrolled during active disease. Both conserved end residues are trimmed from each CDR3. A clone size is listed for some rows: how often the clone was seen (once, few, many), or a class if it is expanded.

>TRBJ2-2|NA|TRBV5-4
ASSSRPLPAGELF
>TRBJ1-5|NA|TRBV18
ASSPGTVNQPQH
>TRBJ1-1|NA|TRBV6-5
ATSQGTMNTEAF
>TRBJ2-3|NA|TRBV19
ASSGWTSGMTDTQY
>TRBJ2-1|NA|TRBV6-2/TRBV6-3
ASSREGRGEQF
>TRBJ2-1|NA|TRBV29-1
SVEGGDRSKF
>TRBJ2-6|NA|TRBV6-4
ASSPNGLSSGANVLT
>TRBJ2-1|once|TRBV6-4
ASSPRPGRGDNEQF
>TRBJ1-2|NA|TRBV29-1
SVLGASGGYT
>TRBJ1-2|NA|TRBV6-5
ASIVGGDNYGYT
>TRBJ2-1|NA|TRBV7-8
ATSVGLRSSYNEQF
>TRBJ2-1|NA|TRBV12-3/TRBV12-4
ASSDREDGEQF
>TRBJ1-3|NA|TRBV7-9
ASSATPGNTIY
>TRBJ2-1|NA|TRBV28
ASRLTSGTYNEQF
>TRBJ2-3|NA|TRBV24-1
ATSDTGTISTDTQY
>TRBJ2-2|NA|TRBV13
ASSFRIRYRVTGELF
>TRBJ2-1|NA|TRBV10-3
ATTTGQGGNEQF
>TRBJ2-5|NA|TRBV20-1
SASGPNQETQY
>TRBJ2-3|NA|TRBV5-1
ASSLVGLADTDTQY
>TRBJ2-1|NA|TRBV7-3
ASSSAPLAGGPRAYNEQF
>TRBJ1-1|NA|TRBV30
AWTLSVNTEAF
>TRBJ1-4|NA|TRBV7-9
ASSRGRGEKLF
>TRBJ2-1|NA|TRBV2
ASSDRTGGNNEQF
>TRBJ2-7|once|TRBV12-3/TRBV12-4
ASSLWGGEQY
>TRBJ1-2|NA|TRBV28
ASSSTRQIWSYGYT
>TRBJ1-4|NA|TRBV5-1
ASSRDRFREKLF
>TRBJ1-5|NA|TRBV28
ATLNPTGLGQPQH